The TCR beta chain under discussion was sequenced for a study of T cell repertoires in cytomegalovirus infection. Study information: The authors used CMV epitopes that were HLA-C-restricted (recently identified) and HLA-B-restricted (well studied). Public signatures in TCR beta pointed to CMV infection and matching HLA type.

Per germline, CDR1 MNHNS and CDR2 SASEGT. The CDR3 totals 14 residues. V trimming: 10 bases; J trimming: 0 bases; junction bases outside the gene matches: 4. Study-level findings and limits: It was HLA-C-restricted CMV-specific TCR beta clonotypes that dominated the response ex vivo. Cumulative public TCR beta family frequency identified CMV carriers with the relevant HLA.

TCRdb re-derived calls from the reads in MiXCR, one entry per CDR3 protein. The table includes roughly 990,000 distinct CDR3 sequences, approximately 33% detected once. For this clonotype: Antigen: not known.

The chain uses TRBV6-1 and TRBJ2-3; 10 positions match TRBD2. The input for sequencing was cultured CD8+ T cells from PBMCs, taken from culture after CMV antigen stimulation. The source is a human donor in good health (CMV status not recorded). Some clones in this sample may be carry-over from other donors' samples. The CDR3 loop reads CATSAGGSTDTQYF. For the CDR3, the DNA is TGTGCCACCTCAGCGGGGGGGAGCACAGATACGCAGTATTTT.